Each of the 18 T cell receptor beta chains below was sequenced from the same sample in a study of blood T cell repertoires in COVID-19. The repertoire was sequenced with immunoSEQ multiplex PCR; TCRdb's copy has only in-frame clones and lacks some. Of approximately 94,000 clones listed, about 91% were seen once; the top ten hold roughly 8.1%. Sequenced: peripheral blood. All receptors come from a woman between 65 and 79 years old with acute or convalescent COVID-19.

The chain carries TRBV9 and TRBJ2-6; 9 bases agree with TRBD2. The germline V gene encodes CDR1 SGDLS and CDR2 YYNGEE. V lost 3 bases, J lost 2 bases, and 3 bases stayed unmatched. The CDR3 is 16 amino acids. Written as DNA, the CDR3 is TGTGCCAGCAGCGAGGCGGGAGGGGCTGGGGCCAACGTCCTGACTTTC. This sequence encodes CASSEAGGAGANVLTF.

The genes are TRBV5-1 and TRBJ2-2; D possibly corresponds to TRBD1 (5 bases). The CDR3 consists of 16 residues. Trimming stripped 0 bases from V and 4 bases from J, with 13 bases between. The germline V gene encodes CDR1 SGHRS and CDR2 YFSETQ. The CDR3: CASSLEQVYFTGELFF. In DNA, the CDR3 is TGCGCCAGCAGCTTGGAACAGGTTTACTTCACCGGGGAGCTGTTTTTT.

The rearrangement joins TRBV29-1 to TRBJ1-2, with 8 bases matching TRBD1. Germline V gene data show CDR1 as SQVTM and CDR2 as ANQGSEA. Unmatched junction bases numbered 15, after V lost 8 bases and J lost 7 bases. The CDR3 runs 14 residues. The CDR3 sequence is CSTTYPDRAVGYTF. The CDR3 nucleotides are TGCAGCACGACTTACCCGGACAGGGCAGTTGGCTACACCTTC.

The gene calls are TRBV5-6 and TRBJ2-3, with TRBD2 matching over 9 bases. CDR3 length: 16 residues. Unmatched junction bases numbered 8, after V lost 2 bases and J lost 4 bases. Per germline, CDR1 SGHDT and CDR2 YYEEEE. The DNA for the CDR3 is TGTGCCAGCAGCTTAGGCGGGGGGGCCGGGGCAGATACGCAGTATTTT. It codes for CASSLGGGAGADTQYF.

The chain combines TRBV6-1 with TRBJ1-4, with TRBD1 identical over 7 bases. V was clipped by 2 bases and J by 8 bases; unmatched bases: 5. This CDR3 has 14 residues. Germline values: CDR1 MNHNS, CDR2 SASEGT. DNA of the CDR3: TGTGCCAGCAGTGAACCGACAGGGAAGGAAAAACTGTTTTTT. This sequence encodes CASSEPTGKEKLFF.

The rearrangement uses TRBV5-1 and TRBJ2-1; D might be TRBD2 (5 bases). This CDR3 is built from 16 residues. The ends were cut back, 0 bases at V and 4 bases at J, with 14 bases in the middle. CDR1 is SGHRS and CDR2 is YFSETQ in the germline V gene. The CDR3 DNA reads TGCGCCAGCAGCTTGGGACCTGCGGGCCATTACAATGAGCAGTTCTTC. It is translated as CASSLGPAGHYNEQFF.

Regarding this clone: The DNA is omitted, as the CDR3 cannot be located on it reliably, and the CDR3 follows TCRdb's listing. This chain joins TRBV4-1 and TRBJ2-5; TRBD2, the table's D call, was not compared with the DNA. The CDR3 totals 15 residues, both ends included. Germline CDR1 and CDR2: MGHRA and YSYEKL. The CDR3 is CASSQDVGAGAFRYF.

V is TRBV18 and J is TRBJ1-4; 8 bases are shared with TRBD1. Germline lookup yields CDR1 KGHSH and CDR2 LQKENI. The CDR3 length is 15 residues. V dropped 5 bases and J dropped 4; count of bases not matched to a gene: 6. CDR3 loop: CASSSGTGRNEKLFF. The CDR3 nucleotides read TGTGCCAGCTCATCCGGGACAGGCCGTAATGAAAAACTGTTTTTT.

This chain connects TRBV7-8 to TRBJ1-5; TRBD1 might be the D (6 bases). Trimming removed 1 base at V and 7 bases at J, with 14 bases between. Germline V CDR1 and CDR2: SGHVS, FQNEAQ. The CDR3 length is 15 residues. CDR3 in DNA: TGTGCCAGCAGCTTAGTTAGGGGGAATTTCCAGCCCCAGCATTTT. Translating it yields CASSLVRGNFQPQHF.

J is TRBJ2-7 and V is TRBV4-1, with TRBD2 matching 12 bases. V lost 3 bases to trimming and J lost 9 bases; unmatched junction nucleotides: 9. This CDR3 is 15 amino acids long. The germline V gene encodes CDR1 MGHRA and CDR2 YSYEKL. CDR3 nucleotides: TGCGCCAGCAGCCACAGACTAGCGGGAGAGGTCCCGCAGTACTTC. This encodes CASSHRLAGEVPQYF.

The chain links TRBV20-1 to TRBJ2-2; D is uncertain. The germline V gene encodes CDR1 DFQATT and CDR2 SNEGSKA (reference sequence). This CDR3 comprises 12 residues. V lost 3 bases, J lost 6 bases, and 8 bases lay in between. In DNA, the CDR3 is TGCAGTGCTAGTACTAACGCCGGGGAGCTGTTTTTT. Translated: CSASTNAGELFF.

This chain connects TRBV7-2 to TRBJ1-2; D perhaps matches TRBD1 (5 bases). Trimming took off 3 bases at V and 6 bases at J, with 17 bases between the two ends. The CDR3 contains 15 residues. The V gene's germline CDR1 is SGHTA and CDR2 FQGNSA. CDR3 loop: CASSFSGGAGDGYTF. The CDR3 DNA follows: TGTGCCAGCAGCTTTTCAGGCGGGGCTGGGGATGGCTACACCTTC.

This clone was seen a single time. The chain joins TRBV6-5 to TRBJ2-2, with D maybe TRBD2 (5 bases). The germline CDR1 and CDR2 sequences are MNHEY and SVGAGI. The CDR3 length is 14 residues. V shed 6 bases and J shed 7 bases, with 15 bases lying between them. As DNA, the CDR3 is TGTGCCAGCAGCGGGATGAACCGGGGCGGGGAGCTGTTTTTT. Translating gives CASSGMNRGGELFF.

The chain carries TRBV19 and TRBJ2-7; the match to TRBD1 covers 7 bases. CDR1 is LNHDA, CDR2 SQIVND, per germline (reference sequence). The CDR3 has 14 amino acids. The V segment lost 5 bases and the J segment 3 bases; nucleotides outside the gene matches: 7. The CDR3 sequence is CASSARDSIYEQYF. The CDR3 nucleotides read TGTGCCAGTAGTGCCCGGGACAGCATCTACGAGCAGTACTTC.

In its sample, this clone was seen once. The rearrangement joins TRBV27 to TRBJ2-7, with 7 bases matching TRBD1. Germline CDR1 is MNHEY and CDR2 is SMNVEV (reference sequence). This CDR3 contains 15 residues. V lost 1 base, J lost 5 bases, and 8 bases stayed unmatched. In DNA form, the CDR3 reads TGTGCCAGCAGTTTATTGGCAGGGGGTGGGGACGAGCAGTACTTC. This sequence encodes CASSLLAGGGDEQYF.

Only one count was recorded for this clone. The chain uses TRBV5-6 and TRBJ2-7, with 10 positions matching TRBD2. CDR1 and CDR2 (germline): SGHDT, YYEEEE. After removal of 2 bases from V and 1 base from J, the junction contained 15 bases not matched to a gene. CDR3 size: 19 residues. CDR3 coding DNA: TGTGCCAGCAGCTTTGCCACTAGCGGGGTCTTTGAGGGATCCTACGAGCAGTACTTC. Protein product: CASSFATSGVFEGSYEQYF. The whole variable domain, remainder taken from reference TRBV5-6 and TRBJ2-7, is DAGVTQSPTHLIKTRGQQVTLRCSPKSGHDTVSWYQQALGQGPQFIFQYYEEEERQRGNFPDRFSGHQFPNYSSELNVNALLLGDSALYLCASSFATSGVFEGSYEQYFGPGTRLTVT.

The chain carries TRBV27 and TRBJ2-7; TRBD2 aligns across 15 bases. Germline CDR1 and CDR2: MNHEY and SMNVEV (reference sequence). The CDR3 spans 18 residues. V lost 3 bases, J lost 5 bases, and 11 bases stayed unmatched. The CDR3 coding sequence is TGTGCCAGCAGTTTCACACGGACTAGCGGGAGGGATTACCACGAGCAGTACTTC. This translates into CASSFTRTSGRDYHEQYF.

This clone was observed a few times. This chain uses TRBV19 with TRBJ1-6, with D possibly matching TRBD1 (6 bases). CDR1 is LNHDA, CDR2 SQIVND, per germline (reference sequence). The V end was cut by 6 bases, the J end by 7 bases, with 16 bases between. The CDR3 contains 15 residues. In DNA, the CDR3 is TGTGCCAGTAGATCTGGACAGATTGGAAATTCACCCCTCCACTTT. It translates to CASRSGQIGNSPLHF.